A single T cell receptor (beta chain) is shown here with its context. This sample was taken from a study of CD8+CD57+ T cells in acquired aplastic anemia. Study information: Healthy donor sequencing depth: 9 million to 10.8 million CD4+, some 11 million CD8+ reads.

The CDR3 length is 14 residues. V was clipped by 3 bases and J by 6 bases, with 14 bases between them. Germline CDR1 SGDLS, CDR2 YYNGEE. According to the study, genomic DNA was the template for TCR beta VDJ and CDR3 profiling. A single record per CDR3 protein comes from TCRdb applying MiXCR to the reads. The sample consists of 86,000 or so distinct CDR3 sequences, roughly half of them appearing once. The V gene is TRBV9, the J gene TRBJ2-3, with a tentative D call TRBD2 (6 bases). Sequencing was done on a sample of sorted CD4+, CD8+, or CD8+CD57+ T cells (not recorded which) from PBMCs. This receptor was obtained from a human donor in good health, serving as a control. The CDR3 sequence: CASSATGAGDTQYF. CDR3 DNA: TGTGCCAGCAGCGCAACGGGAGCGGGTGATACGCAGTATTTT.